Listed below are T cell receptor beta chains from one sample, sequenced in a study of memory CD4+ T cells and cytomegalovirus serostatus. Clones were read by immunoSEQ multiplex PCR, and TCRdb kept only the in-frame ones, dropping some. The sample yields 55,000 to 60,000 clones, approximately 78% seen once. The specimen was memory CD4+ T cells from blood. The receptors here all came from an adult in good health and CMV-seronegative. Both conserved end residues are part of each CDR3. The order of the fields is clone size, V gene, J gene, D gene, CDR3 DNA, CDR3 protein. The D gene is left open where the match is weak. Expanded clones are given a class, and other clones once, few, many or no size at all.

size: .; V: TRBV5-1; J: TRBJ1-1; D: .; DNA: TGCGCCAGCAGCTTAGACCTTGAGAACACTGAAGCTTTCTTT; CDR3: CASSLDLENTEAFF
size: .; V: TRBV19; J: TRBJ1-3; D: .; DNA: TGTGCCAGTAGTATCGCCGGGACGGTCTCTGGAAACACCATATATTTT; CDR3: CASSIAGTVSGNTIYF
size: .; V: TRBV6-1; J: TRBJ1-3; D: .; DNA: TGTGCCAGCAGTGAACGACAGGCAGCCTCTGGAAACACCATATATTTT; CDR3: CASSERQAASGNTIYF
size: .; V: TRBV5-1; J: TRBJ2-6; D: .; DNA: TGCGCCAGCAGCTTGGGTCATATCTCTGGGGCCAACGTCCTGACTTTC; CDR3: CASSLGHISGANVLTF
size: .; V: TRBV14; J: TRBJ1-2; D: .; DNA: TGTGCCAGCAGCCCGCAGGTTCGGGATGGCTACACCTTC; CDR3: CASSPQVRDGYTF
size: .; V: TRBV11-2; J: TRBJ2-2; D: .; DNA: TGTGCCAGCAGCCTTGATTTTGGCGGGGAGCTGTTTTTT; CDR3: CASSLDFGGELFF
size: once; V: TRBV5-1; J: TRBJ1-2; D: .; DNA: TGCGCCAGCAGCTCCGGGACGGACGACAGAGGCTACACCTTC; CDR3: CASSSGTDDRGYTF
size: .; V: TRBV9; J: TRBJ2-2; D: .; DNA: TGTGCCAGCAGCGGGGGGAACGCCGGGGAGCTGTTTTTT; CDR3: CASSGGNAGELFF
size: .; V: TRBV7-9; J: TRBJ2-1; D: TRBD2; DNA: TGTGCCAGCAGCTTAGGACTAGCGACGACCAATGAGCAGTTCTTC; CDR3: CASSLGLATTNEQFF
size: .; V: TRBV19; J: TRBJ1-2; D: .; DNA: TGTGCCAGTAGATTGGGGGGGATCGGTAGTCGTGGCTACACCTTC; CDR3: CASRLGGIGSRGYTF
size: .; V: TRBV6-5; J: TRBJ1-1; D: .; DNA: TGTGCCACATGGACGGTCCACATGAACACTGAAGCTTTCTTT; CDR3: CATWTVHMNTEAFF
size: .; V: TRBV2; J: TRBJ1-2; D: TRBD1; DNA: TGTGCCAGCAGGACAGGGGGCGTAGGCTACACCTTC; CDR3: CASRTGGVGYTF
size: .; V: TRBV28; J: TRBJ1-5; D: .; DNA: TGTGCCAGCAGTTTATATATGGGTAATCAGCCCCAGCATTTT; CDR3: CASSLYMGNQPQHF
size: few; V: TRBV19; J: TRBJ1-3; D: .; DNA: TGTGCCAGTAGTATACGCCGAAGCTCTGGAAACACCATATATTTT; CDR3: CASSIRRSSGNTIYF
size: .; V: TRBV21-1; J: TRBJ2-6; D: .; DNA: TGTGCCAGCAGCACTGATATTGCAGCTGGGGCCAACGTCCTGACTTTC; CDR3: CASSTDIAAGANVLTF
size: .; V: TRBV23-1; J: TRBJ1-3; D: .; DNA: TGCGCCAGCAGTCAATCGGAGGAGGGTCCACAACTCTCTGGAAACACCATATATTTT; CDR3: CASSQSEEGPQLSGNTIYF
size: .; V: TRBV18; J: TRBJ2-2; D: .; DNA: TGTGCCAGCTCCCCAGTCTTCACCGGGGAGCTGTTTTTT; CDR3: CASSPVFTGELFF
size: .; V: TRBV7-2; J: TRBJ2-7; D: .; DNA: TGTGCCAGCAGCTCCGACCTGGAATTCTACGAGCAGTACTTC; CDR3: CASSSDLEFYEQYF
size: .; V: TRBV5-4; J: TRBJ1-5; D: .; DNA: TGTGCCAGCAGCTCGGACAGTTTGAATCAGCCCCAGCATTTT; CDR3: CASSSDSLNQPQHF
size: .; V: TRBV7-2; J: TRBJ2-7; D: TRBD2; DNA: TGTGCCAGCAGCCCCCGGGGGGGCGTGGGCGAGCAGTACTTC; CDR3: CASSPRGGVGEQYF
size: few; V: TRBV6-1; J: TRBJ1-1; D: .; DNA: TGTGCCAGCAGTGAAACTGAAGCTTTCTTT; CDR3: CASSETEAFF
size: .; V: TRBV2; J: TRBJ1-5; D: .; DNA: TGTGCCAGCACTCCGGAGGCAGGGCTTGGTCAGCCCCAGCATTTT; CDR3: CASTPEAGLGQPQHF
size: few; V: TRBV11-3; J: TRBJ2-7; D: TRBD1; DNA: TGTGCCAGCAGCTTAGAGACAGGGTGGGCCTACGAGCAGTACTTC; CDR3: CASSLETGWAYEQYF
size: few; V: TRBV27; J: TRBJ1-5; D: .; DNA: TGTGCCAGCAGTTCCCATGAATATAGCAATCAGCCCCAGCATTTT; CDR3: CASSSHEYSNQPQHF
size: .; V: TRBV12-5; J: TRBJ2-1; D: TRBD2; DNA: TGTGCTAGTGGTTCGAACAGGGGAATGGGACTAGCGGATTACAATGAGCAGTTCTTC; CDR3: CASGSNRGMGLADYNEQFF
size: .; V: TRBV6-1; J: TRBJ2-5; D: .; DNA: TGTGCCAGCAGGGCAAGTGAAGTCGAGACCCAGTACTTC; CDR3: CASRASEVETQYF
size: once; V: TRBV6-6; J: TRBJ1-3; D: TRBD1; DNA: TGTGCCAGCATTGACAGGGGGATTAACTCTGGAAACACCATATATTTT; CDR3: CASIDRGINSGNTIYF
size: .; V: TRBV19; J: TRBJ2-5; D: .; DNA: TGTGCCAGTAGTACCTTCTCGGGGGTGCAGACCCAGTACTTC; CDR3: CASSTFSGVQTQYF
size: .; V: TRBV29-1; J: TRBJ2-3; D: TRBD1; DNA: TGCAGCGTTTTGCCCCAGGGGGACATGGGCGGCACAGATACGCAGTATTTT; CDR3: CSVLPQGDMGGTDTQYF
size: few; V: TRBV5-4; J: TRBJ1-2; D: .; DNA: TGTGCCAGCAGCTTGGGGGCGGGGGGCTACACCTTC; CDR3: CASSLGAGGYTF
size: .; V: TRBV5-1; J: TRBJ2-7; D: .; DNA: TGCGCCAGCAGAAAAAGGGAGTTCCCCTACGAGCAGTACTTC; CDR3: CASRKREFPYEQYF
size: .; V: TRBV7-3; J: TRBJ2-2; D: TRBD2; DNA: TGTGCCAGCAGCTTAAGCCGGGAGGCCGGGGAGCTGTTTTTT; CDR3: CASSLSREAGELFF
size: .; V: TRBV28; J: TRBJ2-7; D: TRBD2; DNA: TGTGCCAGCAGCACAGCGGGAGGGTACGAGCAGTACTTC; CDR3: CASSTAGGYEQYF
size: .; V: TRBV6-1; J: TRBJ2-2; D: .; DNA: TGTGCCAGCGGGTGGGGCACCGGGGAGCTGTTTTTT; CDR3: CASGWGTGELFF
size: .; V: TRBV11-3; J: TRBJ1-3; D: .; DNA: TGTGCCAGCAGCTTAGATTCCGGCCACAAAGTCGGAAACACCATATATTTT; CDR3: CASSLDSGHKVGNTIYF
size: few; V: TRBV19; J: TRBJ2-7; D: .; DNA: TGTGCCAGTAGTAAGGGGCGGTACTACGAGCAGTACTTC; CDR3: CASSKGRYYEQYF
size: .; V: TRBV7-2; J: TRBJ1-5; D: .; DNA: TGTGCCAGCAGCCAGGGCCGCATCAATCAGCCCCAGCATTTT; CDR3: CASSQGRINQPQHF
size: .; V: TRBV7-9; J: TRBJ2-5; D: .; DNA: TGTGCCAGCAGCTCCCCGGACGGCAGAGCCCAGTACTTC; CDR3: CASSSPDGRAQYF
size: .; V: TRBV29-1; J: TRBJ2-1; D: .; DNA: TGCAGCGCACCCCTATCGCAGCTCATCAACAATGAGCAGTTCTTC; CDR3: CSAPLSQLINNEQFF
size: .; V: TRBV5-6; J: TRBJ2-2; D: TRBD1; DNA: TGTGCCAGCAGCTGGGACAGGGCGGGCACCGGGGAGCTGTTTTTT; CDR3: CASSWDRAGTGELFF
size: .; V: TRBV4-1; J: TRBJ1-1; D: .; DNA: TGCGCCAGCAGCCGAGAGGCAGGAGTTGCCCCGAACACTGAAGCTTTCTTT; CDR3: CASSREAGVAPNTEAFF
size: .; V: TRBV9; J: TRBJ2-2; D: TRBD2; DNA: TGTGCCAGCAGCGTAGAAGGTGGGAGGGACACCGGGGAGCTGTTTTTT; CDR3: CASSVEGGRDTGELFF
size: .; V: TRBV30; J: TRBJ2-2; D: .; DNA: TGTGCCTGGTCGCGCCCCGGAGAGAGCGGGCACACGAACACCGGGGAGCTGTTTTTT; CDR3: CAWSRPGESGHTNTGELFF
size: .; V: TRBV18; J: TRBJ1-5; D: .; DNA: TGTGCCAGCTCCCGCGGGGTTCCGAGGGATGGTTCGCCCCAGCATTTT; CDR3: CASSRGVPRDGSPQHF
size: once; V: TRBV18; J: TRBJ2-3; D: TRBD1; DNA: TGTGCCAGCTCACCAGGACAGGGGAGCACAGATACGCAGTATTTT; CDR3: CASSPGQGSTDTQYF